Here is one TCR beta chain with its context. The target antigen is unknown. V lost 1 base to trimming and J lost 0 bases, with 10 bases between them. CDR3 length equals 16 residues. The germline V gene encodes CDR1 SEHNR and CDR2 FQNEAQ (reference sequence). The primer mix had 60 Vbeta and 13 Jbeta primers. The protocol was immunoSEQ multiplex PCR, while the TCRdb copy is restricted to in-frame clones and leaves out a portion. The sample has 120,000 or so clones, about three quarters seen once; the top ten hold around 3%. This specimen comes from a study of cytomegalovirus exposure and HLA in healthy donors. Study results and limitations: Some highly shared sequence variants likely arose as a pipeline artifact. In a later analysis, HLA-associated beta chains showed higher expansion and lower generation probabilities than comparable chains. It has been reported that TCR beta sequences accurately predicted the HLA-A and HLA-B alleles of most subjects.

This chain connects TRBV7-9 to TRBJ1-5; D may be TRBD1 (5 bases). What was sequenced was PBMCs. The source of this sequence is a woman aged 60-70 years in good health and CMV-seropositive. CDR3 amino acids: CASSLVQGYSNQPQHF. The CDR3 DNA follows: TGTGCCAGCAGCTTAGTGCAGGGCTATAGCAATCAGCCCCAGCATTTT. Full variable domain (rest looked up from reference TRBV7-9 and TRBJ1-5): DTGVSQNPRHKITKRGQNVTFRCDPISEHNRLYWYRQTLGQGPEFLTYFQNEAQLEKSRLLSDRFSAERPKGSFSTLEIQRTEQGDSAMYLCASSLVQGYSNQPQHFGDGTRLSIL.